This TCR beta chain was found in a study of T cells after yellow fever vaccination. TCRdb re-analysed the 5' RACE reads in MiXCR, keeping a single row per CDR3 protein. This table has 120,000 or so distinct CDR3 sequences, about 8.4% appearing once. V lost 3 bases and J lost 5; bases outside the gene matches: 3. CDR1 SQVTM and CDR2 ANQGSEA come from the germline V gene. The CDR3 covers 14 residues. The specimen comprised CD8+ T cells sorted from PBMCs, sampled on the day of the yellow fever booster vaccination. This sequence joins TRBV29-1 and TRBJ2-1; 11 bases are shared with TRBD2. This TCR was sampled from a man between 18 and 29 years old who received the YFV17D yellow fever vaccine. The CDR3 here is CSVDLAGGNNEQFF. CDR3 bases: TGCAGCGTTGACCTAGCGGGGGGAAACAATGAGCAGTTCTTC.